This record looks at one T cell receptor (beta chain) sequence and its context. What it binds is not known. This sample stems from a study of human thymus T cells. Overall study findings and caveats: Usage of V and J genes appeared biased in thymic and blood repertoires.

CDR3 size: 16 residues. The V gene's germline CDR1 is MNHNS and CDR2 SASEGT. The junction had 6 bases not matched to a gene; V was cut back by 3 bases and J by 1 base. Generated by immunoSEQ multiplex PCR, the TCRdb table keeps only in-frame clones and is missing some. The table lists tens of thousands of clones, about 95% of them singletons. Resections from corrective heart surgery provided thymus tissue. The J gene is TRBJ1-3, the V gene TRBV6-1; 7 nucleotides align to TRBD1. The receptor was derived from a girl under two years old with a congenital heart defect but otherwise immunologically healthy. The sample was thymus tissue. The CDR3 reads CASSESYRGSGNTIYF. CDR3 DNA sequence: TGTGCCAGCAGTGAGTCATACAGGGGTTCTGGAAACACCATATATTTT.